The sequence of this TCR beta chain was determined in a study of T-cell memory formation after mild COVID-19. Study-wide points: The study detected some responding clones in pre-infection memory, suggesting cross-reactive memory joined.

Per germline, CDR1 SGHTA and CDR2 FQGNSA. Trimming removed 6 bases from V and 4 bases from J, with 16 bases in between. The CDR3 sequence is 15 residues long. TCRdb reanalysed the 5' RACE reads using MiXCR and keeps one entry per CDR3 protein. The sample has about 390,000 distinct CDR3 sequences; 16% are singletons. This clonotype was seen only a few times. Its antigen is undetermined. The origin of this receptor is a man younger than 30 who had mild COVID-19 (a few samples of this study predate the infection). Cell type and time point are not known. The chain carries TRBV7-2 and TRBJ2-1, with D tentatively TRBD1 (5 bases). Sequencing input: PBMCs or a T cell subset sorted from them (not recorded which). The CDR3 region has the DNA TGTGCCAGCAGATACGACAGAGGTGAATACAATGAGCAGTTCTTC. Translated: CASRYDRGEYNEQFF. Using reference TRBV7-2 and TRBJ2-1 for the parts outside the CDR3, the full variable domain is GAGVSQSPSNKVTEKGKDVELRCDPISGHTALYWYRQSLGQGLEFLIYFQGNSAPDKSGLPSDRFSAERTGGSVSTLTIQRTQQEDSAVYLCASRYDRGEYNEQFFGPGTRLTVL.